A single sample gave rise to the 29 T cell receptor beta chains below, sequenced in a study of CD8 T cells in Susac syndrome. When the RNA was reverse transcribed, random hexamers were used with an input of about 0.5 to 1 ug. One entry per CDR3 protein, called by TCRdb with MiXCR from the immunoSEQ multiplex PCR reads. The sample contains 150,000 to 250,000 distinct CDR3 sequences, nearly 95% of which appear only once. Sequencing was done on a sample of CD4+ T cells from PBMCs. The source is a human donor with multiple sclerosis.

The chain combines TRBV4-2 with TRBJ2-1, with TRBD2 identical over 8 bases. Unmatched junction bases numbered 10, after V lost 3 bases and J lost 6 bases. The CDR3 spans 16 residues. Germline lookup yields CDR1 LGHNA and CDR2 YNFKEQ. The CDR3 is CASSQVAGAGGNEQFF. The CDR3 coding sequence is TGTGCCAGCAGCCAGGTGGCCGGTGCGGGAGGCAATGAGCAGTTCTTC.

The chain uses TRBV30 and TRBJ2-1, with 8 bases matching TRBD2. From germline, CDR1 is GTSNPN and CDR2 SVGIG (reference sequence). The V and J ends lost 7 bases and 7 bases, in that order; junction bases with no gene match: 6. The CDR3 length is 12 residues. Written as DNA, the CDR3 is TGTGCCTATGCGGGGGGTAAAAATGAGCAGTTCTTC. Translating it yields CAYAGGKNEQFF.

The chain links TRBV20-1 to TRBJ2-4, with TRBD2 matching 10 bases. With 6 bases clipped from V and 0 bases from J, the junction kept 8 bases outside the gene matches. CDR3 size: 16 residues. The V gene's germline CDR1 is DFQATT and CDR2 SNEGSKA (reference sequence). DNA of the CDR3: TGCAGTGCCGTAGCGGGAGGCTATCAAGCCAAAAACATTCAGTACTTC. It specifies CSAVAGGYQAKNIQYF.

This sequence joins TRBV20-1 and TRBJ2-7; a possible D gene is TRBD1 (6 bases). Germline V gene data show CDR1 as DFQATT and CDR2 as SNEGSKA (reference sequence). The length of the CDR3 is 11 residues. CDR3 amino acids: CSLQGSDEQYF. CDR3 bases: TGCAGCCTACAGGGAAGCGACGAGCAGTACTTC.

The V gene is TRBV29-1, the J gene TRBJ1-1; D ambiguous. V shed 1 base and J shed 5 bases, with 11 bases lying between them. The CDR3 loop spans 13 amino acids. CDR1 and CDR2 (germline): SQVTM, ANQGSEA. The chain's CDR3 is CSVEGQTETEAFF. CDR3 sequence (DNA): TGCAGCGTTGAAGGGCAGACTGAGACTGAAGCTTTCTTT.

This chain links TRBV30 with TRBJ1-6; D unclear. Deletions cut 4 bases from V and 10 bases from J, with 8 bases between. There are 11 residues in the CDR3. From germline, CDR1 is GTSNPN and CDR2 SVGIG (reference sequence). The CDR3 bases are TGTGCCTGGAACCAGCGATCACCCCTCCACTTT. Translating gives CAWNQRSPLHF.

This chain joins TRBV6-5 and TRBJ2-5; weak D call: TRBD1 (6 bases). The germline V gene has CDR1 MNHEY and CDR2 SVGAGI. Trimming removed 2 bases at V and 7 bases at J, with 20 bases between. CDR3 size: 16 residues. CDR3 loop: CASSYSMQGRLGTQYF. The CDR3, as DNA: TGTGCCAGCAGTTACAGTATGCAGGGGAGATTGGGGACCCAGTACTTC.

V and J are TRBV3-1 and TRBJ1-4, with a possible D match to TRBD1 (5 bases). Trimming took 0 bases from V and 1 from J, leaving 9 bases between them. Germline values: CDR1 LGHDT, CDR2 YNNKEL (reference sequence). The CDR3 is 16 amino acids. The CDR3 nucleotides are TGTGCCAGCAGCCAAGAGCAGGGAGGAACTAATGAAAAACTGTTTTTT. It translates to CASSQEQGGTNEKLFF.

CDR3 region: CSVKGTGYNQPQHF. The CDR3 DNA is TGCAGCGTTAAAGGGACAGGGTACAATCAGCCCCAGCATTTT. V is TRBV29-1 and J is TRBJ1-5, with TRBD1 matching 9 bases. The CDR3 covers 14 residues. V lost 5 bases to trimming and J lost 3 bases; unmatched junction nucleotides: 5. Germline CDR1 and CDR2: SQVTM and ANQGSEA.

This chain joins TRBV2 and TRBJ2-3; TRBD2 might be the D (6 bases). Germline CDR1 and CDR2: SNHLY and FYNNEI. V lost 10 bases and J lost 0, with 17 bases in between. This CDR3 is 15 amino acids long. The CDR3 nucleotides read TGTGCCATCATAAAGGAGGGAACTAGCACAGATACGCAGTATTTT. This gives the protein CAIIKEGTSTDTQYF.

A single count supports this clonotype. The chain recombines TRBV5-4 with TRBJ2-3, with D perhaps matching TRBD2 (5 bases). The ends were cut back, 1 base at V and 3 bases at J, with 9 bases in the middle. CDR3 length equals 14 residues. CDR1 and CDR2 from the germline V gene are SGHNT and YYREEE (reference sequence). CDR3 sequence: CASSLPEETDTQYF. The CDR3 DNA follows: TGTGCCAGCAGCTTGCCGGAGGAGACAGATACGCAGTATTTT.

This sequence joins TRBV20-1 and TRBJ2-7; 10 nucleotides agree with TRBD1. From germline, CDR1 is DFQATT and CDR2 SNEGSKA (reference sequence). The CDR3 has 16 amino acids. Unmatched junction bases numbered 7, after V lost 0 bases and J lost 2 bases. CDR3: CSARDIGTGATYEQYF. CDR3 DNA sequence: TGCAGTGCTAGAGATATCGGGACAGGGGCCACCTACGAGCAGTACTTC.

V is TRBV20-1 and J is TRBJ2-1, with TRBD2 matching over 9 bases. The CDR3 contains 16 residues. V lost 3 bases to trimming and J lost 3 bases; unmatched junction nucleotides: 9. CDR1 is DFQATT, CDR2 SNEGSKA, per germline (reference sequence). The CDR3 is CSARGRLADHYNEQFF. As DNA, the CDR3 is TGCAGTGCTAGGGGCCGACTAGCGGACCACTACAATGAGCAGTTCTTC.

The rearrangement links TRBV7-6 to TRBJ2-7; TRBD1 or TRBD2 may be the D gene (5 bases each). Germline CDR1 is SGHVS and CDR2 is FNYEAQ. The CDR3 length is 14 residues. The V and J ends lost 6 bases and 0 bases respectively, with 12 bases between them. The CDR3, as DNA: TGTGCCAGCAGTTCCCGGGACCTCTCCTACGAGCAGTACTTC. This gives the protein CASSSRDLSYEQYF.

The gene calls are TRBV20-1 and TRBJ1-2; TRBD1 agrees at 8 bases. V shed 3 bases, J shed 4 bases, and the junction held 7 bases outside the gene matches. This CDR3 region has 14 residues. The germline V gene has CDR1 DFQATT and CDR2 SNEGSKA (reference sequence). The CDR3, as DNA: TGCAGTGCTAGCCGGGACAGGAGCTTCTATGGCTACACCTTC. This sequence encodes CSASRDRSFYGYTF.

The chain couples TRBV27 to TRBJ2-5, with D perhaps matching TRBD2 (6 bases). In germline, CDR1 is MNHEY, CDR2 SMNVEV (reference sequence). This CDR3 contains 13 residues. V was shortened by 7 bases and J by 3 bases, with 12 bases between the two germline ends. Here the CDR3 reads CASNPAGKETQYF. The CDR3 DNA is TGTGCCAGCAATCCCGCGGGGAAAGAGACCCAGTACTTC.

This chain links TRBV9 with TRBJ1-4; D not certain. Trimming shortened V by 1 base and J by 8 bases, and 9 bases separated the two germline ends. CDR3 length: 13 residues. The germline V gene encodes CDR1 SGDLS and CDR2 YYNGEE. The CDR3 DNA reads TGTGCCAGCAGCGTATCGGTTGGGGAAAAACTGTTTTTT. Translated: CASSVSVGEKLFF.

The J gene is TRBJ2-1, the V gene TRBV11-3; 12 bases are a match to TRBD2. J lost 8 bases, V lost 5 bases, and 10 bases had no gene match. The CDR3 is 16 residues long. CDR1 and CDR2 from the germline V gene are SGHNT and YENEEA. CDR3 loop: CASSPSSGRARDEQFF. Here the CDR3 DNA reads TGTGCCAGCAGCCCGTCTAGCGGGAGGGCCAGGGATGAGCAGTTCTTC.

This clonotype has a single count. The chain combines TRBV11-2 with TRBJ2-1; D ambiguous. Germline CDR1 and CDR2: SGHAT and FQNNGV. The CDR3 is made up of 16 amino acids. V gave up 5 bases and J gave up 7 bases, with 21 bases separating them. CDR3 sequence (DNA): TGTGCCAGCAGCCCACCCCGTGGGGTGATGGGAAATGAGCAGTTCTTC. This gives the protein CASSPPRGVMGNEQFF.

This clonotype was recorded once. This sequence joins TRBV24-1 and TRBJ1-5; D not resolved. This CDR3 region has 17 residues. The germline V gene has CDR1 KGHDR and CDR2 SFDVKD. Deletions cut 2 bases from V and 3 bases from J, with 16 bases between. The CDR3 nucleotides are TGTGCCACCAGTGATTCGCTAGGTTCAGGCTTCAATCAGCCCCAGCATTTT. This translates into CATSDSLGSGFNQPQHF.

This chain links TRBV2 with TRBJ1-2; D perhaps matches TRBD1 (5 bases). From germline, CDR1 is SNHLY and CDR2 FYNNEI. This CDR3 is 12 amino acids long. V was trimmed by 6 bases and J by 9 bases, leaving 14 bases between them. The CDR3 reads CASSLGGGSYTF. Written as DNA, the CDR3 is TGTGCCAGCAGCCTCGGCGGGGGGAGCTACACCTTC.

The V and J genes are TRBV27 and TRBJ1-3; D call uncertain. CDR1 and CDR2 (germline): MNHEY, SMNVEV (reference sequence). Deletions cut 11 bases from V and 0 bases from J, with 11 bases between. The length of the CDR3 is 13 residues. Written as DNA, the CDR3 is TGTGCCTCCAAACTGAACTCTGGAAACACCATATATTTT. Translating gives CASKLNSGNTIYF.

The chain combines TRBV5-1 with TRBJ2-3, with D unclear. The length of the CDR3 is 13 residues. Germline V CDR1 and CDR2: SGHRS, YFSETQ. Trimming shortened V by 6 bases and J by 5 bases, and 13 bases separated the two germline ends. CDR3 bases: TGCGCCAGCACCACGTTGGGGATAGATACGCAGTATTTT. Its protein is CASTTLGIDTQYF.

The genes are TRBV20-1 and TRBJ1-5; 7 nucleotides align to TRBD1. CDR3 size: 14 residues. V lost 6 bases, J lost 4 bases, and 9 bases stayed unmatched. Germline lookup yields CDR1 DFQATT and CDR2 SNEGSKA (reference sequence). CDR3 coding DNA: TGCAGTGCCATGCGACAGGGAGTTAATCAGCCCCAGCATTTT. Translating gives CSAMRQGVNQPQHF.

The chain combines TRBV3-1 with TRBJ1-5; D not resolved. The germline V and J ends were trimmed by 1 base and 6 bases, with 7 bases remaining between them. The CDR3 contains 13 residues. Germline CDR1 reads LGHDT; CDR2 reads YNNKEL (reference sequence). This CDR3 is CASSQGSGQPQHF. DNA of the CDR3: TGTGCCAGCAGCCAAGGCTCCGGTCAGCCCCAGCATTTT.

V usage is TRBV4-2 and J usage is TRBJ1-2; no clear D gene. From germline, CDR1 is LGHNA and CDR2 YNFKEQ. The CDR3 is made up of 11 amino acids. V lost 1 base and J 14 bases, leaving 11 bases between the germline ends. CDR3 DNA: TGTGCCAGCAGCCAAGCGCCGGGCCTGACCTTC. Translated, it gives CASSQAPGLTF.

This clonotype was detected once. The CDR3 sequence is CAWTTGSGYEQYF. The DNA of the CDR3 is TGTGCCTGGACGACAGGGTCGGGCTACGAGCAGTACTTC. The chain is built from TRBV30 and TRBJ2-7; 7 positions match TRBD1. Germline V lookup: CDR1 GTSNPN, CDR2 SVGIG (reference sequence). V lost 4 bases to trimming and J lost 3 bases; unmatched junction nucleotides: 6. This CDR3 comprises 13 residues.

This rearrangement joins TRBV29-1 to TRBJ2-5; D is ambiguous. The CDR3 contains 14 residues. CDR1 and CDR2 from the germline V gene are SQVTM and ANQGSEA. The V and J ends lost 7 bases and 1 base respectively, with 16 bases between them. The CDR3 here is CSGVARQIQETQYF. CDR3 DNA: TGCAGCGGGGTAGCCAGGCAGATCCAAGAGACCCAGTACTTC.

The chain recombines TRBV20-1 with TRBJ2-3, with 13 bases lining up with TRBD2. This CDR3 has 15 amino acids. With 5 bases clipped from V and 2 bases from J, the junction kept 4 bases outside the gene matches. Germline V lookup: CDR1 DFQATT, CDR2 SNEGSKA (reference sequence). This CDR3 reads CSASTSGGYTDTQYF. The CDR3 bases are TGCAGTGCTTCGACTAGCGGGGGGTACACAGATACGCAGTATTTT.